Here is one T cell receptor beta chain with its context. The CDR3 length is 16 residues. CDR1 is MNHEY, CDR2 SVGEGT, per germline. V was cut by 0 bases and J by 4 bases, with 15 bases left in between. This sample was taken from a study of blood T cell repertoires in COVID-19. Original processing methods: Cell counts per sample came from amplifying reference gene primers. The assay was immunoSEQ multiplex PCR, and TCRdb's table has in-frame clones only and misses some. V and J calls plus clone size are reproduced from that table; the DNA served to infer D and trimming. Here the sample spans some 270,000 clones, 80% to 90% being singletons.

The TCR originated in a woman between 65 and 79 years old with acute or convalescent COVID-19. Sequencing was done on a sample of peripheral blood. V and J are TRBV6-2 or TRBV6-3 and TRBJ1-1, with D tentatively TRBD1 (5 bases). DNA of the CDR3: TGTGCCAGCAGTTACTCTTCTGGGGGGATTTCCACTGAAGCTTTCTTT. This gives the protein CASSYSSGGISTEAFF.